These T cell receptor beta chains were read from a single sample in a study of early T cells in non-severe SARS-CoV-2 infection. From the 5' RACE reads, TCRdb called clonotypes with MiXCR, one entry per CDR3 protein. Of tens of thousands of distinct CDR3 sequences in the sample, about a tenth are singletons; the top ten hold approximately 5.4%. The specimen comprised whole blood, sampled at baseline. These receptors came from an adult who was a healthcare worker with PCR-confirmed SARS-CoV-2 infection or an uninfected control (not recorded which). Each CDR3 is given with its conserved first and last residue. D genes are given only for firm matches. Expanded clones are given a class, and other clones once, few, many or no size at all.

v_call	j_call	cdr3_length	clone_size	d_call	cdr3_nt	cdr3_aa
TRBV9	TRBJ1-1	13	few	TRBD1	TGTGCCAGCAGCGCTGGACAGGGCACTGAAGCTTTCTTT	CASSAGQGTEAFF
TRBV5-4	TRBJ2-1	15	many	TRBD2	TGTGCCAGCAGCCTGGGGACTAGCGGGAACAATGAGCAGTTCTTC	CASSLGTSGNNEQFF
TRBV4-1	TRBJ2-2	14	NA	NA	TGCGCCAGCAGCCTGCTTGGTCTCCCGGGGGAGCTGTTTTTT	CASSLLGLPGELFF
TRBV7-8	TRBJ1-6	12	many	NA	TGTGCCAGCAGCCGAGGGGTTTCACCCCTCCACTTT	CASSRGVSPLHF
TRBV7-9	TRBJ1-5	16	many	TRBD1	TGTGCCAGCAGCCGGGGACTCGGGACAGTCAATCAGCCCCAGCATTTT	CASSRGLGTVNQPQHF
TRBV11-3	TRBJ2-2	13	many	NA	TGTGCCAGCAGCACGGACAACACCGGGGAGCTGTTTTTT	CASSTDNTGELFF
TRBV7-3	TRBJ2-2	16	many	NA	TGTGCCAGCAGCTTATCTCAACCAGCGAACACCGGGGAGCTGTTTTTT	CASSLSQPANTGELFF
TRBV11-2	TRBJ1-1	14	NA	NA	TGTGCCAGCAGCTTCGGTCAGGAAAACACTGAAGCTTTCTTT	CASSFGQENTEAFF
TRBV29-1	TRBJ1-2	13	many	TRBD1	TGCAGCGTTGGTGGGGGACAGACCTATGGCTACACCTTC	CSVGGGQTYGYTF
TRBV5-1	TRBJ2-1	16	many	NA	TGCGCCAGCAGCTTGGCCTTCGCTAGCTCCTACAATGAGCAGTTCTTC	CASSLAFASSYNEQFF
TRBV20-1	TRBJ2-5	15	NA	NA	TGCAGTGCCCTTGAGGGGGACATGACTCTGGAGACCCAGTACTTC	CSALEGDMTLETQYF
TRBV9	TRBJ2-1	13	medium-sized	NA	TGTGCCAGCAGCATGGGAGTGAACAATGAGCAGTTCTTC	CASSMGVNNEQFF
TRBV4-1	TRBJ2-5	16	few	TRBD2	TGCGCCAGCAGCCAAGAGTATTCGCGGGGGACCAAGAGCCAATACTTC	CASSQEYSRGTKSQYF
TRBV7-9	TRBJ1-2	11	NA	NA	TGTGCCAGCAGCTTAGAAATCCGCTACACCTTC	CASSLEIRYTF
TRBV7-2	TRBJ1-4	14	NA	NA	TGTGCCAGCTCGTTTGATAGGAACTATGAAAAACTGTTTTTT	CASSFDRNYEKLFF
TRBV6-4	TRBJ2-3	14	medium-sized	NA	TGTGCCAGCAGTGGATCCGGAGGCACAGATACGCAGTATTTT	CASSGSGGTDTQYF
TRBV20-1	TRBJ1-1	14	NA	NA	TGCAGTGCTAGAGATTTTGACAGGAACACTGAAGCTTTCTTT	CSARDFDRNTEAFF
TRBV3-1	TRBJ1-6	14	few	NA	TGTGCCAGCAGCCAAGTCGACGGCAATTCACCCCTCCACTTT	CASSQVDGNSPLHF
TRBV28	TRBJ1-1	14	few	NA	TGTGCCAGCAGTTTATGGCAGAGACCCACTGAAGCTTTCTTT	CASSLWQRPTEAFF
TRBV12-3/TRBV12-4	TRBJ2-2	15	many	NA	TGTGCCAGCAGCCCAGTTACTGCGAACACCGGGGAGCTGTTTTTT	CASSPVTANTGELFF
TRBV6-2/TRBV6-3	TRBJ2-1	17	many	TRBD1	TGTGCCAGCAGTTACTCCCTAGGGACAGGGGGCAAGGGTGAGCAGTTCTTC	CASSYSLGTGGKGEQFF
TRBV12-3/TRBV12-4	TRBJ2-7	14	NA	TRBD1	TGTGCCAGCAGTACCGGGACAGGGGTAGACGAGCAGTACTTC	CASSTGTGVDEQYF
TRBV28	TRBJ1-2	17	NA	TRBD1	TGTGCCAGCACCCTCCCGGGACAGGGCTTTTCCAACTATGGCTACACCTTC	CASTLPGQGFSNYGYTF
TRBV6-2/TRBV6-3	TRBJ2-5	13	NA	NA	TGTGCCAGCAGTTACACACTTCGAGAGACCCAGTACTTC	CASSYTLRETQYF
TRBV20-1	TRBJ2-5	11	NA	NA	TGCAGTCCACGGGGGAGGGAGACCCAGTACTTC	CSPRGRETQYF
TRBV20-1	TRBJ2-7	13	many	TRBD1	TGCAGTGCTAGAGGACAGGGATCCTACGAGCAGTACTTC	CSARGQGSYEQYF
TRBV7-9	TRBJ1-1	14	few	NA	TGTGCCAGCAGCTCAGGAGGCGCTAACACTGAAGCTTTCTTT	CASSSGGANTEAFF
TRBV6-5	TRBJ2-7	14	NA	TRBD1	TGTGCCAGCAGTCCCGACAGGGTAGTTTACGAGCAGTACTTC	CASSPDRVVYEQYF
TRBV20-1	TRBJ1-3	15	few	NA	TGCAGTGCTAGAGATCATTTGGGGACCGAGAACACCATATATTTT	CSARDHLGTENTIYF
TRBV5-1	TRBJ2-2	17	few	TRBD2	TGCGCCAGCAGCTTGGCTAGCGGGGGAGCGAACACCGGGGAGCTGTTTTTT	CASSLASGGANTGELFF
TRBV4-1	TRBJ2-7	15	few	NA	TGCGCCAGCAGCCAAGCCCCGGACAGAACCTACGAGCAGTACTTC	CASSQAPDRTYEQYF
TRBV4-1	TRBJ2-7	14	NA	TRBD2	TGCGCCAGCAGCCAAGCGGGGGGATTCTACGAGCAGTACTTC	CASSQAGGFYEQYF
TRBV10-3	TRBJ1-2	10	few	NA	TGTGCCACGGGCGCTGGTGGCTACACCTTC	CATGAGGYTF
TRBV7-9	TRBJ2-7	15	few	TRBD2	TGTGCCAGCAGCTCCGATCGCGGGAGCTCCTACGAGCAGTACTTC	CASSSDRGSSYEQYF
TRBV6-1	TRBJ1-2	13	few	NA	TGTGCCAGCAGTGAAGCTCAAAACTATGGCTACACCTTC	CASSEAQNYGYTF
TRBV6-6	TRBJ2-7	13	NA	TRBD2	TGTGCCAGCAGTCTGGGACTAGACTACGAGCAGTACTTC	CASSLGLDYEQYF
TRBV6-6	TRBJ1-1	13	NA	NA	TGTGCCAGCAGGCCGGAGGGGAACACTGAAGCTTTCTTT	CASRPEGNTEAFF
TRBV12-5	TRBJ2-7	11	few	NA	TGTGCTAGTGGTCAGGACCTCGAGCAGTACTTC	CASGQDLEQYF
TRBV7-2	TRBJ1-2	14	few	TRBD1	TGTGCCAGCAGCTTAAGGACAGGGGGCGATGGCTACACCTTC	CASSLRTGGDGYTF
TRBV6-5	TRBJ1-2	14	few	NA	TGTGCCAGCACCGAAACGAACAGGAACTATGGCTACACCTTC	CASTETNRNYGYTF
TRBV7-3	TRBJ1-2	15	few	TRBD1	TGTGCCAGCAGCCATGGGACAGGAGCTAACTATGGCTACACCTTC	CASSHGTGANYGYTF
TRBV7-3	TRBJ2-1	17	many	TRBD2	TGTGCCAGCAGCTTAATGGCCGGGACTAGCGGCTACAATGAGCAGTTCTTC	CASSLMAGTSGYNEQFF
TRBV3-1	TRBJ2-2	16	many	TRBD1	TGTGCCAGCAGCCGCCGGACAGGGGGTTGGACCGGGGAGCTGTTTTTT	CASSRRTGGWTGELFF
TRBV7-8	TRBJ2-1	15	NA	TRBD2	TGTGCCAGCAGCTTTAGGACTAGCGGGAACAATGAGCAGTTCTTC	CASSFRTSGNNEQFF
TRBV7-2	TRBJ2-3	16	NA	NA	TGTGCCAGCAGCTTAACTAGGTCCTCCTTAAGGGATACGCAGTATTTT	CASSLTRSSLRDTQYF
TRBV5-6	TRBJ1-1	14	NA	NA	TGTGCCAGCATCCACAAAGGAGTGAACACTGAAGCTTTCTTT	CASIHKGVNTEAFF
TRBV2	TRBJ1-1	13	few	NA	TGTGCCAGCAGTGGGCCCGGTAAGTCTGAAGCTTTCTTT	CASSGPGKSEAFF
TRBV30	TRBJ2-2	16	many	NA	TGTGCCTGGAGTTCCCTAGGGGCTGCGAACACCGGGGAGCTGTTTTTT	CAWSSLGAANTGELFF
TRBV6-1	TRBJ1-2	16	few	TRBD1	TGTGCCAGCAGTTCCCGGGACAGGGGGAGGAACTATGGCTACACCTTC	CASSSRDRGRNYGYTF
TRBV11-3	TRBJ2-1	12	NA	NA	TGTGCCAGCAGCCTTGCGGGTAATGAGCAGTTCTTC	CASSLAGNEQFF
TRBV27	TRBJ1-1	14	few	NA	TGTGCCAGCAGTTTATCGGGACGCAGGACTGAAGCTTTCTTT	CASSLSGRRTEAFF
TRBV12-3/TRBV12-4	TRBJ2-5	13	NA	NA	TGTGCCAGCAGCCAAAACGCCATAGAGACCCAGTACTTC	CASSQNAIETQYF
TRBV7-9	TRBJ2-4	15	NA	NA	TGTGCCAGCAGCTTCTCCGCGGCCTCCAAAAACATTCAGTACTTC	CASSFSAASKNIQYF
TRBV13	TRBJ1-5	14	NA	NA	TGTGCCAGCAGCTTAAGGGCAGGGGATCAGCCCCAGCATTTT	CASSLRAGDQPQHF
TRBV20-1	TRBJ2-1	14	NA	NA	TGCAGTGCGAGGGACACCAACTCCTACAATGAGCAGTTCTTC	CSARDTNSYNEQFF
TRBV5-1	TRBJ2-3	15	NA	NA	TGCGCCAGCAGTTTTGGGCAGTCGGGGACAGATACGCAGTATTTT	CASSFGQSGTDTQYF
TRBV6-1	TRBJ2-5	14	few	NA	TGTGCCAGCAGTGAGTATCAGCTTCAAGAGACCCAGTACTTC	CASSEYQLQETQYF